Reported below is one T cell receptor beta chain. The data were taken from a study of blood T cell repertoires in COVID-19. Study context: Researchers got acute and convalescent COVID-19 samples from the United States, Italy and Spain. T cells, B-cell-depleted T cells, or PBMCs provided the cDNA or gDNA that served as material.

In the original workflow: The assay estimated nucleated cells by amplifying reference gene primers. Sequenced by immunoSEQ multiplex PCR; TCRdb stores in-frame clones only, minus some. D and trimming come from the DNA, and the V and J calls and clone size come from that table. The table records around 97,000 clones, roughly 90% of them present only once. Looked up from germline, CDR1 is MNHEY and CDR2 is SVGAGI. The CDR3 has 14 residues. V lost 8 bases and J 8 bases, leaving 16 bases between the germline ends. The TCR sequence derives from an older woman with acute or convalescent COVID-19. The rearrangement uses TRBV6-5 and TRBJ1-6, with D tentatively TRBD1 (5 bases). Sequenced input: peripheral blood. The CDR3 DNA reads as TGTGCCAGCCGATCCAGGGTATTAGATTCACCCCTCCACTTT. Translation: CASRSRVLDSPLHF.